These 32 T cell receptor beta chains were all obtained from the same sample, sequenced in a study of T cell changes during pregnancy in multiple sclerosis. TCRdb's table, derived via immunoSEQ multiplex PCR, lists solely in-frame clones and lacks some. Of roughly 27,000 clones detected, about nine tenths appear once; the ten largest clones hold roughly 8.3%. The source material was CD8+ T cells from peripheral blood mononuclear cells, sampled in the second trimester of pregnancy. These receptors originate from a female donor with multiple sclerosis, enrolled in a pregnancy study.

The rearrangement uses TRBV27 and TRBJ2-5, with D maybe TRBD1 (7 bases). The CDR3 is made up of 14 amino acids. The V end was cut by 7 bases, the J end by 5 bases, with 17 bases between. Germline-derived CDR1 and CDR2 are MNHEY and SMNVEV (reference sequence). CDR3 amino acids: CASTPQGGVETQYF. CDR3 DNA: TGTGCCAGCACCCCCCAGGGGGGAGTGGAGACCCAGTACTTC.

The chain links TRBV7-9 to TRBJ2-1; 8 nucleotides agree with TRBD1. With V trimmed by 5 bases and J by 3 bases, 6 bases remained unmatched. The germline V gene encodes CDR1 SEHNR and CDR2 FQNEAQ (reference sequence). The CDR3 runs to 15 residues. CDR3 amino acids: CASSVGTGGYNEQFF. The CDR3 DNA is TGTGCCAGCAGCGTCGGGACAGGAGGCTACAATGAGCAGTTCTTC.

The genes are TRBV4-3 and TRBJ2-5; tentatively, D is TRBD1 (6 bases). Germline V gene lookup returns CDR1 LGHNA and CDR2 YSLEER. The CDR3 length is 15 residues. Trimming left V 4 bases short and J 2 bases short, with 14 bases between. CDR3 protein: CASSRITGPQETQYF. CDR3 bases: TGCGCCAGCAGCCGGATTACAGGGCCGCAAGAGACCCAGTACTTC.

This chain connects TRBV6-6 to TRBJ2-5; D might be TRBD1 (7 bases). Trimming removed 4 bases at V and 1 base at J, with 13 bases between. The CDR3 extends over 15 amino acids. Germline V gives CDR1 MNHNY, CDR2 SVGAGI (reference sequence). The CDR3 region has the DNA TGTGCCAGCAGTTGGGGGGACAGCTTCCAAGAGACCCAGTACTTC. Translation: CASSWGDSFQETQYF.

V usage is TRBV29-1 and J usage is TRBJ2-7, with D unclear. V was trimmed by 2 bases and J by 4 bases, leaving 18 bases between them. The CDR3 is 15 residues long. Germline V gives CDR1 SQVTM, CDR2 ANQGSEA. In DNA, the CDR3 is TGCAGCGTTGAATCCTACGGATTGCTGAGGTACGAGCAGTACTTC. Amino acids: CSVESYGLLRYEQYF.

J is TRBJ2-7 and V is TRBV7-9, with 8 bases fitting TRBD1. J gave up 4 bases and V 5 bases, and 7 bases lay outside the gene matches. CDR3 length equals 14 residues. Germline values: CDR1 SEHNR, CDR2 FQNEAQ (reference sequence). The CDR3, as DNA: TGTGCCAGCAGCCCTAGGACAGGGCTGTACGAGCAGTACTTC. Protein product: CASSPRTGLYEQYF.

The chain has TRBV4-1 and TRBJ2-3, with D possibly matching TRBD1 (6 bases). Germline loops: CDR1 MGHRA, CDR2 YSYEKL. The CDR3 length is 17 residues. V was clipped by 0 bases and J by 5 bases, with 18 bases between them. The CDR3 coding sequence is TGCGCCAGCAGCCAAGATGAGGCAGGGGCCCAAATAGATACGCAGTATTTT. Translation: CASSQDEAGAQIDTQYF.

The chain has TRBV7-8 and TRBJ1-1; D is unresolved. The germline V gene has CDR1 SGHVS and CDR2 FQNEAQ. The CDR3 spans 15 residues. Trimming took 1 base from V and 0 from J, leaving 9 bases between them. Written as DNA, the CDR3 is TGTGCCAGCAGCTTAGAGAGGGCCATGAACACTGAAGCTTTCTTT. Protein product: CASSLERAMNTEAFF.

The CDR3 region has the DNA TGTGCCAGCAGCTTGGGACAGGGGGCGAACTACGAGCAGTACTTC. The encoded protein is CASSLGQGANYEQYF. The genes are TRBV5-6 and TRBJ2-7; TRBD1 agrees at 10 bases. This CDR3 comprises 15 residues. Trimming removed 0 bases from V and 3 bases from J; junction bases left unmatched: 3. Germline CDR1 and CDR2: SGHDT and YYEEEE.

V is TRBV2 and J is TRBJ1-1; D not certain. This CDR3 region has 14 residues. The germline CDR1 and CDR2 sequences are SNHLY and FYNNEI. V was trimmed by 4 bases and J by 1 base, leaving 10 bases between them. The CDR3 DNA reads as TGTGCCAGCAGTGCACGGGGTACGAACACTGAAGCTTTCTTT. This codes for CASSARGTNTEAFF.

The chain has TRBV4-3 and TRBJ1-4; TRBD1 might be the D (6 bases). The germline V gene encodes CDR1 LGHNA and CDR2 YSLEER. Trimming shortened V by 1 base and J by 6 bases, and 12 bases separated the two germline ends. CDR3 length: 15 residues. DNA of the CDR3: TGCGCCAGCAGCCAAGCATGGACAGTAGATGAAAAACTGTTTTTT. Its translation: CASSQAWTVDEKLFF.

The sample holds one count of this clone. J is TRBJ2-7 and V is TRBV7-2; D might be TRBD1 (6 bases). This CDR3 is 15 amino acids long. V was trimmed by 1 base and J by 2 bases, leaving 12 bases between them. Germline CDR1 reads SGHTA; CDR2 reads FQGNSA. The CDR3 coding sequence is TGTGCCAGCAGCTTAGTCTCGGACAGAGCCTACGAGCAGTACTTC. It yields the protein CASSLVSDRAYEQYF.

The chain joins TRBV6-1 to TRBJ2-3; 9 bases agree with TRBD2. Looked up from germline, CDR1 is MNHNS and CDR2 is SASEGT. CDR3 size: 16 residues. V gave up 1 base and J gave up 4 bases; unmatched junction bases: 6. CDR3 protein: CASSEDGGGGADTQYF. The CDR3 nucleotides read TGTGCCAGCAGTGAAGATGGGGGCGGGGGGGCAGATACGCAGTATTTT.

V is TRBV5-1 and J is TRBJ1-2; D might be TRBD1 (6 bases). Germline V gene data show CDR1 as SGHRS and CDR2 as YFSETQ. V lost 0 bases and J 8 bases, leaving 17 bases between the germline ends. CDR3 size: 15 residues. Here the CDR3 reads CASSLETGPSGGYTF. Here the CDR3 DNA reads TGCGCCAGCAGCTTGGAGACAGGACCATCGGGGGGCTACACCTTC.

CDR3 residues: CASSLVGQGFNEQYF. The CDR3 DNA sequence: TGTGCCAGCAGCTTGGTGGGACAGGGGTTTAACGAGCAGTACTTC. The chain couples TRBV5-6 to TRBJ2-7; 10 bases match TRBD1. V shed 0 bases, J shed 5 bases, and the junction held 5 bases outside the gene matches. The CDR3 is made up of 15 amino acids. Germline V CDR1 and CDR2: SGHDT, YYEEEE.

V is TRBV6-5 and J is TRBJ2-3, with TRBD2 matching over 8 bases. V lost 4 bases to trimming and J lost 2 bases; unmatched junction nucleotides: 8. The CDR3 consists of 16 residues. Germline V lookup: CDR1 MNHEY, CDR2 SVGAGI. The CDR3 nucleotides read TGTGCCAGCAGTTCGGGTAGCGGGGCTTACACAGATACGCAGTATTTT. Its protein is CASSSGSGAYTDTQYF.

The rearrangement uses TRBV19 and TRBJ2-7; a weak D match, TRBD2 (5 bases). This CDR3 has 14 residues. V lost 5 bases and J 3 bases, leaving 14 bases between the germline ends. CDR1 is LNHDA and CDR2 is SQIVND in the germline V gene (reference sequence). The CDR3 coding sequence is TGTGCCAGTAGTGCCCGGGAACAGAGCTACGAGCAGTACTTC. Amino acid sequence: CASSAREQSYEQYF.

The chain carries TRBV2 and TRBJ1-4; 9 bases line up with TRBD1. In germline, CDR1 is SNHLY, CDR2 FYNNEI. The CDR3 is made up of 14 amino acids. Trimming at V came to 5 bases and at J to 6 bases, leaving 4 bases not matched to a gene. The CDR3 protein is CASSYRGRYEKLFF. CDR3 sequence (DNA): TGTGCCAGCAGTTACAGGGGGCGGTATGAAAAACTGTTTTTT.

This chain connects TRBV6-1 to TRBJ2-2, with 12 bases that match TRBD2. CDR3 length: 15 residues. V dropped 2 bases and J dropped 6; count of bases not matched to a gene: 1. The germline gives CDR1 MNHNS, CDR2 SASEGT. The CDR3 region is CASSELAGGPGELFF. The CDR3 DNA sequence: TGTGCCAGCAGTGAACTAGCGGGGGGGCCCGGGGAGCTGTTTTTT.

In this sample, this clone is large (0.1 to 1%). The chain couples TRBV21-1 to TRBJ2-7; the table's D call, TRBD1, has no DNA check behind it. TRBV21-1 is shown as a pseudogene. The CDR3 loop spans 17 amino acids. The CDR3 region is CASSQALTGKVFYEQYF. As DNA, the CDR3 is TGTGCCAGCAGCCAAGCCCTGACAGGGAAGGTTTTTTACGAGCAGTACTTC.

The chain joins TRBV5-4 to TRBJ2-4; 10 bases line up with TRBD2. V was pared by 0 bases and J by 0 bases, with 9 bases of the junction left unmatched. The CDR3 totals 19 residues. Germline V CDR1 and CDR2: SGHNT, YYREEE (reference sequence). The CDR3 is CASSLDASGGWLAKNIQYF. The CDR3 nucleotides are TGTGCCAGCAGCTTGGATGCTAGCGGGGGTTGGCTAGCCAAAAACATTCAGTACTTC.

This clone came up a few times. The genes are TRBV4-1 and TRBJ1-2; 8 nucleotides agree with TRBD1. CDR1 MGHRA and CDR2 YSYEKL come from the germline V gene. Germline trimming cut 3 bases from V and 1 base from J; bases unmatched to any gene: 13. The CDR3 has 18 residues. CDR3 loop: CASSQSGTGGSINYGYTF. CDR3 DNA sequence: TGCGCCAGCAGCCAGTCCGGGACAGGAGGATCCATTAACTATGGCTACACCTTC.

The rearrangement links TRBV6-5 to TRBJ1-2; D is undetermined. Trimming shortened V by 3 bases and J by 5 bases, and 10 bases separated the two germline ends. The germline V gene encodes CDR1 MNHEY and CDR2 SVGAGI. There are 13 residues in the CDR3. CDR3 bases: TGTGCCAGCAGTTATTTGTCAGAATATGGCTACACCTTC. It yields the protein CASSYLSEYGYTF.

The chain uses TRBV30 and TRBJ2-1, with TRBD2 as a possible D gene (6 bases). This CDR3 comprises 13 residues. The V gene lost 0 bases and the J gene lost 6 bases, with 9 bases spanning the gap. From germline, CDR1 is GTSNPN and CDR2 SVGIG (reference sequence). The CDR3 coding sequence is TGTGCCTGGAGTGTAGGCGGGGTCAATGAGCAGTTCTTC. Amino acids: CAWSVGGVNEQFF.

This clone was seen a single time. V gene TRBV2 combines with J gene TRBJ1-1; perhaps TRBD1 as D (5 bases). This CDR3 has 14 residues. Germline V gene lookup returns CDR1 SNHLY and CDR2 FYNNEI. The V and J ends lost 7 bases and 3 bases respectively, with 15 bases between them. As DNA, the CDR3 is TGTGCCAGCATGAGGGGCGGAGGGTACACTGAAGCTTTCTTT. Residues: CASMRGGGYTEAFF.

The sample holds one count of this clone. The CDR3 nucleotides read TGTGCCAGCAGTTTAGGGGGGGCCTCGGGTGAGCAGTTCTTC. Amino acids: CASSLGGASGEQFF. This rearrangement joins TRBV28 to TRBJ2-1; TRBD2 is a possible D gene (7 bases). Trimming cost V 2 bases and J 9 bases, with 14 bases left between them. Germline CDR1 MDHEN, CDR2 SYDVKM. The CDR3 extends over 14 amino acids.

By proportion, this clone is medium-sized. The chain carries TRBV4-1 and TRBJ1-1; TRBD1 matches at 8 bases. The germline gives CDR1 MGHRA, CDR2 YSYEKL. The CDR3 consists of 15 residues. Trimming removed 2 bases from V and 1 base from J; junction bases left unmatched: 3. The CDR3: CASSQSGTGNTEAFF. Here the CDR3 DNA reads TGCGCCAGCAGCCAATCGGGGACAGGGAACACTGAAGCTTTCTTT.

The rearrangement uses TRBV5-6 and TRBJ2-6, with TRBD1 as a possible D gene (6 bases). Per the germline V gene, CDR1 is SGHDT and CDR2 is YYEEEE. V dropped 0 bases and J dropped 3 bases, with 13 bases sitting between them. The CDR3 runs 17 residues. The CDR3 DNA reads as TGTGCCAGCAGCTTGGCGGCAGGGGAAGGTGGGGCCAACGTCCTGACTTTC. Its protein product is CASSLAAGEGGANVLTF.

The chain recombines TRBV7-8 with TRBJ2-1, with D tentatively TRBD2 (6 bases). The V gene's germline CDR1 is SGHVS and CDR2 FQNEAQ. V lost 0 bases, J lost 4 bases, and 13 bases lay in between. CDR3 length equals 16 residues. CDR3 loop: CASSLAGLAAYNEQFF. CDR3 in DNA: TGTGCCAGCAGCTTAGCTGGGTTAGCGGCGTACAATGAGCAGTTCTTC.

This rearrangement joins TRBV2 to TRBJ2-5; 7 nucleotides align to TRBD2. J gave up 5 bases and V 5 bases, and 11 bases lay outside the gene matches. This CDR3 region has 15 residues. The germline CDR1 and CDR2 sequences are SNHLY and FYNNEI. The DNA for the CDR3 is TGTGCCAGCAGTCCGTGGGGGGGGGATGGGGAGACCCAGTACTTC. Encoded protein: CASSPWGGDGETQYF.

The chain links TRBV13 to TRBJ1-6; 9 bases match TRBD1. This CDR3 spans 15 amino acids. Germline V gives CDR1 PRHDT, CDR2 FYEKMQ (reference sequence). V trimming: 5 bases; J trimming: 4 bases; junction bases outside the gene matches: 3. The CDR3 DNA follows: TGTGCCAGCAGCGTTGGGACAGGGTATAATTCACCCCTCCACTTT. As protein: CASSVGTGYNSPLHF.

The rearrangement joins TRBV9 to TRBJ1-1; D remains unclear. The V gene's germline CDR1 is SGDLS and CDR2 YYNGEE. CDR3 length: 15 residues. The germline V and J ends were trimmed by 3 bases and 4 bases, with 16 bases remaining between them. CDR3 loop: CASSGGDLGGTEAFF. The CDR3 DNA is TGTGCCAGCAGCGGGGGAGACTTAGGTGGCACTGAAGCTTTCTTT. Full variable domain (remainder filled in from reference TRBV9 and TRBJ1-1): DSGVTQTPKHLITATGQRVTLRCSPRSGDLSVYWYQQSLDQGLQFLIQYYNGEERAKGNILERFSAQQFPDLHSELNLSSLELGDSALYFCASSGGDLGGTEAFFGQGTRLTVV.